This T cell receptor beta chain was found in a study of blood T cell repertoires in COVID-19. Germline CDR1 is MNHEY and CDR2 is SMNVEV (reference sequence). The V gene lost 7 bases and the J gene lost 3 bases, with 35 bases spanning the gap. The CDR3 is 21 amino acids. The data were produced by immunoSEQ multiplex PCR, yet TCRdb's version contains in-frame clones alone and is incomplete. The table records over 70,000 clones, 75% to 90% of them present only once. Sequenced: peripheral blood. The gene calls are TRBV27 and TRBJ2-3, with D perhaps matching TRBD2 (6 bases). This TCR was sampled from a human donor in a cohort sampled during active COVID-19. The CDR3, as DNA: TGTGCCAGCAAGAATCGAGCACTAGCTGGTAATTACGTGGGTAGGACAGATACGCAGTATTTT. It encodes CASKNRALAGNYVGRTDTQYF.